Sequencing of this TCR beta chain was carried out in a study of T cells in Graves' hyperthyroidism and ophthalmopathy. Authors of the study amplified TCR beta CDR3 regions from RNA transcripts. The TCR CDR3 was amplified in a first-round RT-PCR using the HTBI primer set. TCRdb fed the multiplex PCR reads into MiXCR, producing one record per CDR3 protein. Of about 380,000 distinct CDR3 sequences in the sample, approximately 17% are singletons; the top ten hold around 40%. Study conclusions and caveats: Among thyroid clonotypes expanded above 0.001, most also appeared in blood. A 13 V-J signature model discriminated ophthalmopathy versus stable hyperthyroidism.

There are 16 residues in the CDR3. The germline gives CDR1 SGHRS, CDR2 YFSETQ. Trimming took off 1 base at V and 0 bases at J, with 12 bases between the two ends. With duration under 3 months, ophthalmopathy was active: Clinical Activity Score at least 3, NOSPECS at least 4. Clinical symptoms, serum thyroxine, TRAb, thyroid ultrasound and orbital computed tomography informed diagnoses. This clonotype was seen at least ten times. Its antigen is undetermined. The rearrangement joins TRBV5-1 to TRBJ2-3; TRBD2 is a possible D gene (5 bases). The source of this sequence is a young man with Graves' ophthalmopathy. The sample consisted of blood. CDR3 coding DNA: TGCGCCAGCAGCTTGTCAGGAGGAGCGAGCACAGATACGCAGTATTTT. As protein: CASSLSGGASTDTQYF.